One T cell receptor (beta chain) is described in this entry. TCRdb keeps only in-frame clones here, not all; method: immunoSEQ multiplex PCR. The sample shows some 140,000 clones, around three quarters of them seen only once. The data are from a study of blood T cell repertoires in COVID-19. About the study: Researchers got acute and convalescent COVID-19 samples from the United States, Italy and Spain. PBMCs, B-cell-depleted T cells, or T cells provided the cDNA or gDNA that made up the material.

Germline lookup yields CDR1 MGHDK and CDR2 SYGVNS. CDR3 length: 12 amino acids. V lost 6 bases, J lost 6 bases, and 5 bases stayed unmatched. The chain joins TRBV25-1 to TRBJ2-7, with 7 nucleotides matching TRBD1. Sequencing was carried out using peripheral blood. This TCR came from a man in his fifties or sixties with acute or convalescent COVID-19. CDR3 protein: CASSRAGGEQYF. The CDR3 DNA is TGTGCCAGCAGCCGGGCAGGGGGCGAGCAGTACTTC.